The 25 T cell receptor beta chains presented below share a single source sample, sequenced in a study of CD8 T cells in ankylosing spondylitis. One entry per CDR3 protein results from TCRdb running MiXCR on the 5' RACE reads. Among 450,000 to 550,000 distinct CDR3 sequences listed, roughly 5% were seen once. General observations from the study: A motif of eight or nine highly homologous TCR beta variants was seen as apparently characteristic of ankylosing spondylitis blood.

Their cognate antigens are unknown. Sequencing was done on a sample of blood, either unsorted or a sorted T cell fraction (not recorded which). The receptors here all came from a male donor with ankylosing spondylitis.

This clonotype occurred a few times. The CDR3 region is CASSLEASVGEKLFF. The CDR3 coding sequence is TGTGCCAGCAGCTTAGAGGCGTCAGTGGGAGAAAAACTGTTTTTT. The chain is built from TRBV7-6 and TRBJ1-4, with no clear D. The germline V gene encodes CDR1 SGHVS and CDR2 FNYEAQ. CDR3 length: 15 amino acids. V lost 1 base and J lost 8, with 14 bases in between.

This clonotype was counted between two and nine times. The chain is built from TRBV12-3 or TRBV12-4 and TRBJ2-6; D is possibly TRBD2 (5 bases). Trimming cost V 1 base and J 1 base, with 8 bases left between them. This CDR3 is built from 16 residues. As DNA, the CDR3 is TGTGCCAGCAGTTTAGAAGGGAGATCTGGGGCCAACGTCCTGACTTTC. Translating gives CASSLEGRSGANVLTF.

This clonotype was seen many times. V usage is TRBV9 and J usage is TRBJ2-7; D may be TRBD1 (5 bases). This CDR3 has 14 residues. V was cut by 3 bases and J by 7 bases, with 17 bases left in between. Germline V lookup: CDR1 SGDLS, CDR2 YYNGEE. The CDR3 region has the DNA TGTGCCAGCAGCGAAGGGGTAAGCCTTCGAGAGCAGTACTTC. Protein product: CASSEGVSLREQYF. Full variable domain (missing parts from reference TRBV9 and TRBJ2-7): DSGVTQTPKHLITATGQRVTLRCSPRSGDLSVYWYQQSLDQGLQFLIQYYNGEERAKGNILERFSAQQFPDLHSELNLSSLELGDSALYFCASSEGVSLREQYFGPGTRLTVT.

This clonotype was found a few times. The rearrangement links TRBV27 to TRBJ2-1, with 11 positions matching TRBD2. CDR1 and CDR2 (germline): MNHEY, SMNVEV (reference sequence). The CDR3 extends over 17 amino acids. The V and J ends lost 2 bases and 3 bases, in that order; junction bases with no gene match: 6. DNA for the CDR3: TGTGCCAGCAGTTTAGCCCTGCTAGCGGGAGGCTACAATGAGCAGTTCTTC. Translation gives CASSLALLAGGYNEQFF.

The chain links TRBV5-1 to TRBJ2-2; D is perhaps TRBD2 (5 bases). There are 15 residues in the CDR3. The ends were cut back, 4 bases at V and 3 bases at J, with 13 bases in the middle. Germline-derived CDR1 and CDR2 are SGHRS and YFSETQ. The CDR3: CASSQRVVDTGELFF. The DNA for the CDR3 is TGCGCCAGCAGCCAGAGGGTCGTGGACACCGGGGAGCTGTTTTTT.

This clonotype showed up many times. This chain links TRBV10-3 with TRBJ1-3; D unresolved. The CDR3 extends over 13 amino acids. Trimming cost V 5 bases and J 0 bases, with 5 bases left between them. Per the germline V gene, CDR1 is ENHRY and CDR2 is SYGVKD. CDR3 coding DNA: TGTGCCATCAGTCCAGGCTCTGGAAACACCATATATTTT. Residues: CAISPGSGNTIYF.

This clonotype was picked up many times. This sequence joins TRBV20-1 and TRBJ1-6; D ambiguous. The CDR3 has 12 amino acids. Deletions cut 1 base from V and 7 bases from J, with 5 bases between. Germline CDR1 and CDR2: DFQATT and SNEGSKA (reference sequence). CDR3 nucleotide sequence: TGCAGTGCTAGAGGCGGGAATTCACCCCTCCACTTT. It specifies CSARGGNSPLHF.

This clonotype was recorded many times. The chain recombines TRBV10-3 with TRBJ2-2; the match to TRBD2 covers 9 bases. Germline V gene lookup returns CDR1 ENHRY and CDR2 SYGVKD. V lost 3 bases to trimming and J lost 8 bases; unmatched junction nucleotides: 7. This CDR3 is 15 amino acids long. The CDR3 sequence is CAISDASGMSGELFF. The CDR3 nucleotides are TGTGCCATCAGTGATGCTAGCGGGATGTCGGGGGAGCTGTTTTTT.

Ten or more counts support this clonotype. This chain connects TRBV6-6 to TRBJ2-5; D remains unclear. The CDR3 sequence is 11 residues long. Germline CDR1 and CDR2: MNHNY and SVGAGI (reference sequence). The germline V and J ends were trimmed by 7 bases and 8 bases, with 11 bases remaining between them. In DNA, the CDR3 is TGTGCCAGCACCCTAGAAACAACCCAGTACTTC. This encodes CASTLETTQYF.

This clonotype was seen ten or more times. V usage is TRBV9 and J usage is TRBJ1-6; no reliable D call. The ends were cut back, 3 bases at V and 10 bases at J, with 17 bases in the middle. CDR3 length equals 15 residues. CDR1 and CDR2 from the germline V gene are SGDLS and YYNGEE. In DNA form, the CDR3 reads TGTGCCAGCAGCGAGGACGTCGGGAGATACTCACCCCTCCACTTT. It yields the protein CASSEDVGRYSPLHF.

This clonotype has ten or more counts. The J gene is TRBJ2-7, the V gene TRBV18; 14 bases fit TRBD2. The CDR3 loop spans 18 amino acids. Trimming at V came to 0 bases and at J to 2 bases, leaving 6 bases not matched to a gene. Per germline, CDR1 KGHSH and CDR2 LQKENI. CDR3 in DNA: TGTGCCAGCTCACCACCCGGGACTAGCGGGGGCCGAACCTACGAGCAGTACTTC. As protein: CASSPPGTSGGRTYEQYF.

This clonotype has at least ten counts. V gene TRBV12-3 or TRBV12-4 combines with J gene TRBJ2-5, with D hard to call. The CDR3 spans 13 residues. V lost 6 bases, J lost 6 bases, and 14 bases lay in between. CDR3 nucleotides: TGTGCCAGCAGGGGCGGAGTAGGAAAGACCCAGTACTTC. Translation: CASRGGVGKTQYF.

This clonotype appeared many times. The gene calls are TRBV5-1 and TRBJ2-2; 10 bases map to TRBD1. CDR3 size: 16 residues. Germline values: CDR1 SGHRS, CDR2 YFSETQ. With 4 bases clipped from V and 4 bases from J, the junction kept 7 bases outside the gene matches. This CDR3 reads CASSMTGGASTGELFF. In nucleotides, the CDR3 is TGCGCCAGCAGCATGACAGGGGGCGCGAGCACCGGGGAGCTGTTTTTT.

This clonotype occurred many times. J is TRBJ1-1 and V is TRBV13; D uncertain. Trimming stripped 5 bases from V and 11 bases from J, with 24 bases between. The CDR3 consists of 15 residues. Germline CDR1 is PRHDT and CDR2 is FYEKMQ (reference sequence). The CDR3 is CASSAPSGIPEWAFF. The CDR3 DNA reads TGTGCCAGCAGCGCCCCTTCGGGGATCCCGGAATGGGCTTTCTTT.

In this sample, this clonotype turned up a few times. The rearrangement joins TRBV20-1 to TRBJ2-7; tentatively, D is TRBD2 (6 bases). V was trimmed by 6 bases and J by 0 bases, leaving 15 bases between them. Germline loops: CDR1 DFQATT, CDR2 SNEGSKA (reference sequence). The CDR3 loop spans 14 amino acids. The CDR3 reads CSATTGTLSYEQYF. CDR3 in DNA: TGCAGTGCCACGACCGGGACTCTCTCCTACGAGCAGTACTTC.

This clonotype has at least ten counts. V gene TRBV7-9 combines with J gene TRBJ1-4; TRBD1 might be the D (6 bases). The CDR3 length is 15 residues. CDR1 is SEHNR, CDR2 FQNEAQ, per germline (reference sequence). Trimming removed 4 bases at V and 4 bases at J, with 13 bases between. CDR3 in amino acids: CASSSRQALNEKLFF. Here the CDR3 DNA reads TGTGCCAGCAGCTCCCGACAGGCCCTTAATGAAAAACTGTTTTTT.

Details on this clonotype: A much larger clone lies one base from this, so it may be a read error. This rearrangement joins TRBV7-9 to TRBJ1-1; D uncertain. Germline CDR1 SEHNR, CDR2 FQNEAQ (reference sequence). The length of the CDR3 is 14 residues. V lost 5 bases and J 7 bases, leaving 17 bases between the germline ends. CDR3 DNA sequence: TGTGCCAGCAGCCCCCCGGGGTCAACCAATGAAGCTTTCTTT. It codes for CASSPPGSTNEAFF. Full variable domain (missing parts from reference TRBV7-9 and TRBJ1-1): DTGVSQNPRHKITKRGQNVTFRCDPISEHNRLYWYRQTLGQGPEFLTYFQNEAQLEKSRLLSDRFSAERPKGSFSTLEIQRTEQGDSAMYLCASSPPGSTNEAFFGQGTRLTVV.

In its sample, this clonotype was seen many times. The chain couples TRBV7-9 to TRBJ1-1, with D hard to call. Trimming left V 0 bases short and J 1 base short, with 6 bases between. The CDR3 spans 14 residues. CDR1 SEHNR and CDR2 FQNEAQ come from the germline V gene (reference sequence). CDR3 sequence: CASSLASENTEAFF. In DNA form, the CDR3 reads TGTGCCAGCAGCTTAGCATCAGAGAACACTGAAGCTTTCTTT.

This clonotype has at least ten counts. The genes are TRBV5-1 and TRBJ1-6; D remains unclear. Deletions cut 4 bases from V and 4 bases from J, with 12 bases between. This CDR3 is 15 amino acids long. In germline, CDR1 is SGHRS, CDR2 YFSETQ. The CDR3 reads CASSQDGPYNSPLHF. CDR3 nucleotide sequence: TGCGCCAGCAGCCAAGACGGACCTTATAATTCACCCCTCCACTTT.

There are a few counts of this clonotype. The V gene is TRBV20-1, the J gene TRBJ2-1; 9 nucleotides line up with TRBD2. Trimming cost V 0 bases and J 1 base; bases outside gene matches: 19. The germline CDR1 and CDR2 sequences are DFQATT and SNEGSKA (reference sequence). The CDR3 loop spans 21 amino acids. CDR3 DNA: TGCAGTGCTAGAGATATGGCATCTGTGACTAGCGGCCCTACATCCTACAATGAGCAGTTCTTC. This codes for CSARDMASVTSGPTSYNEQFF.

The chain employs TRBV29-1 and TRBJ2-7, with TRBD1 matching 10 bases. Germline-derived CDR1 and CDR2 are SQVTM and ANQGSEA. This CDR3 has 11 amino acids. Trimming took 6 bases from V and 6 from J; bases not matched to a gene: 2. The CDR3 region has the DNA TGCAGCGTCGACAGGGGGCGCGAGCAGTACTTC. Its protein is CSVDRGREQYF.

This clonotype was counted a few times. The rearrangement joins TRBV29-1 to TRBJ1-2; D ambiguous. Germline CDR1 SQVTM, CDR2 ANQGSEA. The CDR3 contains 13 residues. Trimming stripped 5 bases from V and 0 bases from J, with 10 bases between. CDR3 sequence (DNA): TGCAGCGTTTCCATGATAGCTAACTATGGCTACACCTTC. It codes for CSVSMIANYGYTF.

There are many counts of this clonotype. This chain joins TRBV20-1 and TRBJ1-2; no clear D. Germline CDR1 is DFQATT and CDR2 is SNEGSKA (reference sequence). With 5 bases removed from V and 1 base from J, the gap between germline ends came to 11 bases. This CDR3 contains 13 residues. In DNA, the CDR3 is TGCAGTGCTCCAAGCACCCATAACTATGGCTACACCTTC. Amino acids: CSAPSTHNYGYTF.

This clonotype has ten or more counts. The rearrangement uses TRBV29-1 and TRBJ2-1, with a weak D call TRBD1 (6 bases). The CDR3 loop spans 12 amino acids. V shed 7 bases and J shed 6 bases, with 13 bases lying between them. Germline CDR1 reads SQVTM; CDR2 reads ANQGSEA. The CDR3 region has the DNA TGCAGCGGCGTCAGAGGGGGCAATGAGCAGTTCTTC. Its translation is CSGVRGGNEQFF.

This clonotype was recorded at least ten times. The gene calls are TRBV20-1 and TRBJ2-7; the D gene is possibly TRBD1 (6 bases). The ends were cut back, 2 bases at V and 5 bases at J, with 13 bases in the middle. CDR3 length equals 13 residues. Per germline, CDR1 DFQATT and CDR2 SNEGSKA (reference sequence). CDR3 coding DNA: TGCAGTGCTAGACACAGGGTAATCCACGAGCAGTACTTC. Translated: CSARHRVIHEQYF.